This TCR beta chain was observed in a study of control samples from healthy donors and cancer patients. The CDR3 covers 15 residues. The V end was cut by 6 bases, the J end by 2 bases, with 17 bases between. Germline values: CDR1 KGHSH, CDR2 LQKENI. Assay: immunoSEQ multiplex PCR; the TCRdb copy retains only in-frame clones and omits some. Of 15,000 to 19,000 clones in the sample, approximately 87% were seen once. This receptor was identified in a woman in her 70s with colorectal cancer. This chain connects TRBV18 to TRBJ2-7; D tentatively fits TRBD1 or TRBD2 (5 bases each). Sequenced material: PBMCs. CDR3 sequence (DNA): TGTGCCAGCTCTCTAAATCGGGACGGTCCCTACGAGCAGTACTTC. Protein product: CASSLNRDGPYEQYF.